Shown below are 14 T cell receptor beta chains from a single sample sequenced in a study of beta chain features in type 1 diabetes (dated by TCRdb to 2017 to 2018). Here is what the overall study found, with its caveats: In all four CD4+ subsets, TCRB CDR3 length was moderately but significantly shorter in type 1 diabetes patients.

Library method: the immunoSEQ multiplex PCR assay. The High Capacity cDNA Reverse Transcription Kit was used to reverse transcribe all of the isolated RNA, meaning that expressed TCRB transcripts were what got sequenced. As stored in TCRdb, this immuneACCESS dataset retains in-frame rearrangements with V and J assigned. A fraction of the clones does not appear; measured against another copy, unresolved V genes explain less than half of the discrepancy, and the remainder lacks a known reason. The sample has hundreds of thousands of clones on record, around 15% of them singletons. Roughly 0.04% of the sample is held by the ten biggest clonotypes. For these TCRs, the target antigens are not known. The sample comprised naive CD4+ T cells from blood. The cell subset or site label, as the study defines it: true naive CD4+ T cells. These receptors originate from a man between 18 and 29 years old with type 1 diabetes.

The chain recombines TRBV29-1 with TRBJ1-1, with D tentatively TRBD1 (6 bases). V lost 4 bases, J lost 5 bases, and 17 bases lay in between. The CDR3 has 14 amino acids. Germline CDR1 and CDR2: SQVTM and ANQGSEA. CDR3 sequence: CSVAGQGFLTEAFF. For the CDR3, the DNA is TGCAGCGTTGCCGGGCAGGGGTTTTTGACTGAAGCTTTCTTT.

The rearrangement joins TRBV4-2 to TRBJ1-1; 10 bases fit TRBD1. CDR3 length: 15 amino acids. J lost 4 bases, V lost 1 base, and 3 bases had no gene match. The germline V gene has CDR1 LGHNA and CDR2 YNFKEQ. The CDR3: CASSQGQGASTEAFF. CDR3 coding DNA: TGTGCCAGCAGCCAAGGACAGGGGGCGAGCACTGAAGCTTTCTTT.

This clone was picked up a small number of times. This chain links TRBV7-2 with TRBJ1-2, with a tentative D call TRBD1 (5 bases). The CDR3 has 14 residues. Germline CDR1 is SGHTA and CDR2 is FQGNSA. With 5 bases removed from V and 0 bases from J, the gap between germline ends came to 10 bases. CDR3 sequence: CASSPTAANYGYTF. CDR3 DNA: TGTGCCAGCAGCCCGACAGCTGCTAACTATGGCTACACCTTC.

This chain links TRBV5-4 with TRBJ2-7; 10 bases align to TRBD2. Germline CDR1 SGHNT, CDR2 YYREEE (reference sequence). V was pared by 1 base and J by 6 bases, with 4 bases of the junction left unmatched. This CDR3 spans 14 amino acids. CDR3 amino acids: CASSLTSGIPEQYF. The CDR3 coding sequence is TGTGCCAGCAGCTTGACTAGCGGGATCCCCGAGCAGTACTTC.

This chain uses TRBV10-3 with TRBJ1-2, with D hard to call. The CDR3 sequence is 13 residues long. Germline V gene sequence: CDR1 ENHRY, CDR2 SYGVKD. Trimming shortened V by 10 bases and J by 3 bases, and 15 bases separated the two germline ends. The CDR3 is CATQPGNDYGYTF. The CDR3 DNA reads TGTGCCACTCAGCCTGGGAATGACTATGGCTACACCTTC.

The table lists this clone with a few counts. CDR3 amino acids: CASRWGANYGYTF. The CDR3 DNA reads TGTGCCAGTAGATGGGGGGCGAACTATGGCTACACCTTC. The chain uses TRBV19 and TRBJ1-2; possibly TRBD1 for D (6 bases). Germline CDR1 LNHDA, CDR2 SQIVND (reference sequence). This CDR3 spans 13 amino acids. V lost 6 bases, J lost 2 bases, and 10 bases lay in between.

The chain has TRBV2 and TRBJ1-5; no clear D gene. CDR1 is SNHLY and CDR2 is FYNNEI in the germline V gene. This CDR3 has 12 amino acids. The V gene lost 8 bases and the J gene lost 7 bases, with 12 bases spanning the gap. The CDR3: CASGDRSQPQHF. CDR3 DNA: TGTGCCAGCGGAGATCGGTCCCAGCCCCAGCATTTT.

V is TRBV14 and J is TRBJ2-3; perhaps TRBD1 as D (6 bases). Germline V lookup: CDR1 SGHDN, CDR2 FVKESK. The V end was cut by 4 bases, the J end by 1 base, with 15 bases between. CDR3 length: 16 amino acids. The CDR3 loop is CASSPLGGRGTDTQYF. The CDR3 nucleotides are TGTGCCAGCAGCCCCCTTGGGGGCAGGGGCACAGATACGCAGTATTTT.

The rearrangement joins TRBV20-1 to TRBJ1-2; D is unclear. The V gene's germline CDR1 is DFQATT and CDR2 SNEGSKA (reference sequence). CDR3 size: 10 residues. Trimming took off 2 bases at V and 4 bases at J, with 2 bases between the two ends. In nucleotides, the CDR3 is TGCAGTGCTAGAATCTATGGCTACACCTTC. It encodes CSARIYGYTF.

This clone appeared a few times. The V and J genes are TRBV28 and TRBJ2-4; D gene unclear. Germline loops: CDR1 MDHEN, CDR2 SYDVKM. The V and J ends lost 6 bases and 5 bases respectively, with 23 bases between them. This CDR3 region has 17 residues. CDR3 sequence (DNA): TGTGCCAGCAGCCCCGGATTAGGCAAGGAGTGGGAAAACATTCAGTACTTC. Translating it yields CASSPGLGKEWENIQYF.

This chain links TRBV4-2 with TRBJ1-6, with D perhaps matching TRBD1 (6 bases). V was pared by 2 bases and J by 9 bases, with 17 bases between. Germline V CDR1 and CDR2: LGHNA, YNFKEQ. The length of the CDR3 is 16 residues. The CDR3, as DNA: TGTGCCAGCAGCCAAACAGGGAGTACGAAGGGTTCACCCCTCCACTTT. This gives the protein CASSQTGSTKGSPLHF.

The V call is TRBV15, the J call TRBJ2-3; no clear D gene. V was clipped by 4 bases and J by 4 bases, with 18 bases between them. The CDR3 totals 16 residues. The germline V gene has CDR1 LNHNV and CDR2 YYDKDF (reference sequence). This CDR3 is CATSKSRVASADTQYF. The DNA of the CDR3 is TGTGCCACCAGCAAAAGTAGAGTCGCGTCCGCAGATACGCAGTATTTT.

This clone occurred a few times. The chain employs TRBV30 and TRBJ1-1; TRBD1 matches 7 bases. The V gene end was trimmed by 6 bases and the J gene end by 11 bases; junction bases not matched to a gene: 15. The CDR3 is made up of 13 amino acids. The germline V gene has CDR1 GTSNPN and CDR2 SVGIG (reference sequence). The CDR3, as DNA: TGTGCCTGCGCAGACAGGGAGTGGTTTGGTGCTTTCTTT. The encoded protein is CACADREWFGAFF.

The chain links TRBV5-5 to TRBJ2-5, with D perhaps matching TRBD1 or TRBD2 (5 bases each). Germline V gene data show CDR1 as SGHKS and CDR2 as YYEKEE (reference sequence). The CDR3 is 14 amino acids. V was pared by 2 bases and J by 4 bases, with 12 bases between. In DNA form, the CDR3 reads TGTGCCAGCAGCTTCGGGACGTCGGGAGAGACCCAGTACTTC. It codes for CASSFGTSGETQYF.